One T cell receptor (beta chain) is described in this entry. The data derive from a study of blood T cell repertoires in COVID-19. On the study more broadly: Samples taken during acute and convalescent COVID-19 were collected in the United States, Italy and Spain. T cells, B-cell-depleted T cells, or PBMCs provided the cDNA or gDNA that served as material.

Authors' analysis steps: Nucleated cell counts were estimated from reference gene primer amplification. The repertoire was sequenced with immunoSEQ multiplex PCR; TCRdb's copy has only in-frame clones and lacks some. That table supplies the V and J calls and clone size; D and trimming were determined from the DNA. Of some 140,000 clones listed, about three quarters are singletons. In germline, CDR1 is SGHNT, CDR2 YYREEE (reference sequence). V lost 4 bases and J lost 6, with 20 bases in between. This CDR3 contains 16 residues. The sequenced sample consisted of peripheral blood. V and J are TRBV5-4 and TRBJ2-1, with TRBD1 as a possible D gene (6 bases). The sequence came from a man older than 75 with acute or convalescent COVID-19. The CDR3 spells CASSPTVDRKINEQFF. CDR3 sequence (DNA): TGTGCCAGCAGCCCGACCGTCGACAGGAAAATCAATGAGCAGTTCTTC.